This T cell receptor beta chain was documented in a study of a mutant IDH1 vaccine in newly diagnosed glioma. Background on the study: Treated patients, approximately 60% male and roughly 40% female, averaged about 40 years of age.

Turning to this clone: The antigen is undetermined.

Generated by immunoSEQ multiplex PCR, the TCRdb table keeps only in-frame clones and is missing some. The sample lists about 82,000 clones, 85% seen once, with approximately 2.1% in the top ten. Time point described: week 23, last vaccination. The vaccine gave 300 ug of a 20-mer mutant IDH1 peptide subcutaneously per dose. This clonotype was sampled from a man aged 30 to 45 with glioma. Some clones in this sample may be carry-over from other donors' samples. Sequences were derived from PBMCs, sampled from a glioma patient whose treatment included an IDH1 peptide vaccine.

CDR3 nucleotide sequence: TGTGCCAGCAGCTTGGCAGGTCTCAGCACAGATACGCAGTATTTT. This sequence encodes CASSLAGLSTDTQYF. V usage is TRBV5-4 and J usage is TRBJ2-3; D gene ambiguous. Trimming took off 0 bases at V and 0 bases at J, with 8 bases between the two ends. Germline V CDR1 and CDR2: SGHNT, YYREEE (reference sequence). The CDR3 spans 15 residues.